These 24 T cell receptor beta chains share one sample of origin, sequenced in a study of T cells in Graves' hyperthyroidism and ophthalmopathy. There were TCR beta CDR3 regions amplified from RNA transcripts. Using the HTBI primer set, a first-round RT-PCR was run on the TCR CDR3. TCRdb re-called the multiplex PCR reads with MiXCR, one entry per CDR3 protein. The sample holds more than 500,000 distinct CDR3 sequences, around 15% seen once. Source material: blood. The receptors come from a woman aged 25 to 45 with Graves' ophthalmopathy.

In its sample, this clonotype was seen a few times. The V gene is TRBV29-1, the J gene TRBJ2-1; D gene ambiguous. CDR3 length: 12 residues. With 7 bases removed from V and 2 bases from J, the gap between germline ends came to 9 bases. Germline CDR1 reads SQVTM; CDR2 reads ANQGSEA. The CDR3 is CSAWVTYNEQFF. CDR3 nucleotide sequence: TGCAGCGCTTGGGTGACCTACAATGAGCAGTTCTTC.

This clonotype was seen at least ten times. The V and J genes are TRBV15 and TRBJ1-1, with D unclear. The germline CDR1 and CDR2 sequences are LNHNV and YYDKDF (reference sequence). Trimming took 6 bases from V and 7 from J, leaving 9 bases between them. The CDR3 covers 11 residues. The chain's CDR3 is CATRQALEAFF. For the CDR3, the DNA is TGTGCCACCAGGCAGGCTCTTGAAGCTTTCTTT.

This clonotype was observed many times. The rearrangement links TRBV5-1 to TRBJ2-3, with a weak D call TRBD1 (5 bases). V lost 2 bases, J lost 2 bases, and 12 bases lay in between. The CDR3 is made up of 15 amino acids. The germline V gene has CDR1 SGHRS and CDR2 YFSETQ. CDR3 in DNA: TGCGCCAGCAGCTTCACCCAGGGTCACACAGATACGCAGTATTTT. As protein: CASSFTQGHTDTQYF.

The J gene is TRBJ2-1, the V gene TRBV7-3, with 7 bases identical to TRBD2. With 1 base clipped from V and 0 bases from J, the junction kept 3 bases outside the gene matches. The CDR3 extends over 16 amino acids. The germline gives CDR1 SGHTA, CDR2 FQGTGA. Written as DNA, the CDR3 is TGTGCCAGCAGCTTAAATCCGGGGGGCTCCTACAATGAGCAGTTCTTC. Protein sequence: CASSLNPGGSYNEQFF.

This clonotype occurred a few times. The chain links TRBV6-1 to TRBJ2-1; 9 positions match TRBD1. The length of the CDR3 is 15 residues. The V segment lost 2 bases and the J segment 6 bases; nucleotides outside the gene matches: 5. Germline V CDR1 and CDR2: MNHNS, SASEGT. In DNA form, the CDR3 reads TGTGCCAGCAGTGAACTGGACAGGGGCTCCAATGAGCAGTTCTTC. Translation: CASSELDRGSNEQFF.

This clonotype showed up many times. The genes are TRBV7-8 and TRBJ2-7; TRBD1 or TRBD2 may be the D gene (6 bases each). The CDR3 loop spans 15 amino acids. Germline CDR1 is SGHVS and CDR2 is FQNEAQ. Trimming cost V 3 bases and J 0 bases, with 12 bases left between them. CDR3 coding DNA: TGTGCCAGCAGCTTCGGCAGGGGAGGCTCCTACGAGCAGTACTTC. Encoded protein: CASSFGRGGSYEQYF.

This clonotype was found a few times. The rearrangement joins TRBV27 to TRBJ2-5; 9 bases align to TRBD1. The CDR3 loop spans 14 amino acids. V was clipped by 6 bases and J by 5 bases; unmatched bases: 7. The germline V gene encodes CDR1 MNHEY and CDR2 SMNVEV (reference sequence). CDR3 DNA sequence: TGTGCCAGCAGCCGGGACAGGGCCCGGGAGACCCAGTACTTC. Protein: CASSRDRARETQYF.

This clonotype was seen more than once but under ten times. The chain combines TRBV20-1 with TRBJ1-2; 7 bases map to TRBD1. This CDR3 region has 13 residues. V lost 2 bases, J lost 8 bases, and 8 bases stayed unmatched. Germline CDR1 reads DFQATT; CDR2 reads SNEGSKA (reference sequence). The CDR3 protein is CSARMDRLEGYTF. In DNA, the CDR3 is TGCAGTGCTAGAATGGACAGGTTAGAAGGCTACACCTTC.

J is TRBJ2-7 and V is TRBV7-2, with 10 bases identical to TRBD2. Germline loops: CDR1 SGHTA, CDR2 FQGNSA. V shed 1 base, J shed 5 bases, and the junction held 5 bases outside the gene matches. This CDR3 is 15 amino acids long. The CDR3, as DNA: TGTGCCAGCAGCTTAGAGAGCGGGAGGGCCGACGAGCAGTACTTC. This translates into CASSLESGRADEQYF.

This clonotype was seen at least ten times. The chain employs TRBV20-1 and TRBJ2-5, with TRBD1 matching 9 bases. J was trimmed by 4 bases and V by 1 base; bases with no gene match: 7. The CDR3 is made up of 15 amino acids. Germline V gene lookup returns CDR1 DFQATT and CDR2 SNEGSKA (reference sequence). CDR3 in DNA: TGCAGTGCTAGAGGGGCAGGACAGGGGTTAGAGACCCAGTACTTC. Amino acids: CSARGAGQGLETQYF.

The chain has TRBV27 and TRBJ1-3; D not resolved. V was cut by 5 bases and J by 0 bases, with 8 bases left in between. The CDR3 has 14 amino acids. Germline CDR1 is MNHEY and CDR2 is SMNVEV (reference sequence). CDR3: CASSDTTSGNTIYF. The CDR3 DNA reads TGTGCCAGCAGTGACACTACCTCTGGAAACACCATATATTTT.

As for this clonotype: A much larger clone differs by one base, so this may be a read error. This chain joins TRBV20-1 and TRBJ2-5; D uncertain. This CDR3 comprises 13 residues. Germline-derived CDR1 and CDR2 are DFQATT and SNEGSKA (reference sequence). Trimming took 6 bases from V and 2 from J, leaving 13 bases between them. The DNA for the CDR3 is TGCAGTGCCCCCGCGACTCATCAAGAGACCCAGTACTTC. Translated: CSAPATHQETQYF.

This clonotype showed up many times. The V and J genes are TRBV28 and TRBJ2-1, with 9 bases matching TRBD2. CDR3 length: 17 amino acids. From germline, CDR1 is MDHEN and CDR2 SYDVKM. J lost 1 base, V lost 4 bases, and 8 bases had no gene match. The CDR3 here is CASSSRILAGSYNEQFF. CDR3 sequence (DNA): TGTGCCAGCAGTTCAAGAATTCTAGCGGGATCCTACAATGAGCAGTTCTTC. The full variable domain, in which reference TRBV28 and TRBJ2-1 provide the parts outside the CDR3, is DVKVTQSSRYLVKRTGEKVFLECVQDMDHENMFWYRQDPGLGLRLIYFSYDVKMKEKGDIPEGYSVSREKKERFSLILESASTNQTSMYLCASSSRILAGSYNEQFFGPGTRLTVL.

This clonotype has a handful of counts. The V call is TRBV14, the J call TRBJ2-7; possible D gene TRBD2, 5 bases. This CDR3 contains 15 residues. The germline V gene has CDR1 SGHDN and CDR2 FVKESK. V lost 4 bases to trimming and J lost 2 bases, with 15 bases between them. CDR3 bases: TGTGCCAGCAGCCCTCGGGAAGCGAGCCCCTACGAGCAGTACTTC. Translation gives CASSPREASPYEQYF.

A few counts support this clonotype. CDR3 sequence: CASSHRTGSSPLHF. As DNA, the CDR3 is TGTGCCAGCAGCCACCGGACAGGGAGTTCACCCCTCCACTTT. The chain is built from TRBV4-2 and TRBJ1-6; 8 nucleotides agree with TRBD1. The V segment lost 3 bases and the J segment 9 bases; nucleotides outside the gene matches: 4. The CDR3 covers 14 residues. CDR1 is LGHNA, CDR2 YNFKEQ, per germline.

Many counts were recorded for this clonotype. The V and J genes are TRBV2 and TRBJ2-7, with D perhaps being TRBD1 or TRBD2 (5 bases each). The germline V and J ends were trimmed by 4 bases and 5 bases, with 21 bases remaining between them. The CDR3 has 16 amino acids. Germline lookup yields CDR1 SNHLY and CDR2 FYNNEI. CDR3 sequence (DNA): TGTGCCAGCAGTGTATGGGGACGCACGAGCCTCGACGAGCAGTACTTC. Amino acid sequence: CASSVWGRTSLDEQYF. Drawing the rest from reference TRBV2 and TRBJ2-7, the complete variable domain is EPEVTQTPSHQVTQMGQEVILRCVPISNHLYFYWYRQILGQKVEFLVSFYNNEISEKSEIFDDQFSVERPDGSNFTLKIRSTKLEDSAMYFCASSVWGRTSLDEQYFGPGTRLTVT.

This clonotype appeared many times. The V call is TRBV11-2, the J call TRBJ2-5; TRBD1 is a possible D gene (6 bases). The CDR3 sequence is 14 residues long. Germline V lookup: CDR1 SGHAT, CDR2 FQNNGV. Trimming shortened V by 4 bases and J by 3 bases, and 12 bases separated the two germline ends. The CDR3 nucleotides are TGTGCCAGCAGCTCGGGGACAACTAAAGAGACCCAGTACTTC. Its translation is CASSSGTTKETQYF.

The CDR3, as DNA: TGTGCCAGCAGTAGGCTAGGTTGGGACAATGAGCAGTTCTTC. Amino acid sequence: CASSRLGWDNEQFF. The J gene is TRBJ2-1, the V gene TRBV6-1; D gene uncertain. Trimming removed 5 bases from V and 5 bases from J, with 13 bases in between. Germline CDR1 and CDR2: MNHNS and SASEGT. The CDR3 sequence is 14 residues long.

This clonotype was observed many times. The genes are TRBV29-1 and TRBJ1-1; weak D call: TRBD1 (5 bases). The CDR3 consists of 12 residues. Per the germline V gene, CDR1 is SQVTM and CDR2 is ANQGSEA. Trimming cost V 5 bases and J 0 bases, with 7 bases left between them. CDR3 in amino acids: CSVLTVNTEAFF. CDR3 sequence (DNA): TGCAGCGTTTTGACAGTGAACACTGAAGCTTTCTTT.

The chain carries TRBV5-1 and TRBJ2-5, with a tentative D call TRBD1 (5 bases). Trimming shortened V by 4 bases and J by 1 base, and 8 bases separated the two germline ends. The CDR3 sequence is 13 residues long. Germline CDR1 is SGHRS and CDR2 is YFSETQ. The chain's CDR3 is CASSRTPQETQYF. The CDR3 DNA is TGCGCCAGCAGCAGGACACCCCAAGAGACCCAGTACTTC.

At least ten counts were recorded for this clonotype. V gene TRBV2 combines with J gene TRBJ2-5; D gene unclear. Looked up from germline, CDR1 is SNHLY and CDR2 is FYNNEI. This CDR3 comprises 14 residues. V was trimmed by 3 bases and J by 5 bases, leaving 13 bases between them. CDR3: CASSDSSLRETQYF. In DNA form, the CDR3 reads TGTGCCAGCAGTGACAGTAGCCTAAGGGAGACCCAGTACTTC. Filled out from reference TRBV2 and TRBJ2-5, the complete variable domain reads EPEVTQTPSHQVTQMGQEVILRCVPISNHLYFYWYRQILGQKVEFLVSFYNNEISEKSEIFDDQFSVERPDGSNFTLKIRSTKLEDSAMYFCASSDSSLRETQYFGPGTRLLVL.

The chain has TRBV20-1 and TRBJ2-7; D is perhaps TRBD1 or TRBD2 (6 bases each). V was shortened by 1 base and J by 6 bases, with 10 bases between the two germline ends. The CDR3 runs to 12 residues. Germline V gene data show CDR1 as DFQATT and CDR2 as SNEGSKA (reference sequence). The CDR3 loop is CSARVGGREQYF. Written as DNA, the CDR3 is TGCAGTGCTAGAGTCGGGGGCCGCGAGCAGTACTTC.

Many counts were recorded for this clonotype. The genes are TRBV5-8 and TRBJ1-5; D is unclear. This CDR3 spans 13 amino acids. V gave up 2 bases and J gave up 9 bases, with 12 bases separating them. Looked up from germline, CDR1 is SGHTS and CDR2 is YDEGEE. The chain's CDR3 is CASSFLVVWPQHF. The CDR3 coding sequence is TGTGCCAGCAGCTTTTTAGTAGTGTGGCCCCAGCATTTT.

The chain has TRBV28 and TRBJ2-3; the D is unclear. V was pared by 5 bases and J by 1 base, with 10 bases between. Germline V lookup: CDR1 MDHEN, CDR2 SYDVKM. The CDR3 consists of 14 residues. DNA for the CDR3: TGTGCCAGCAGTCTGAGATCCGGCACAGATACGCAGTATTTT. This encodes CASSLRSGTDTQYF. The whole variable domain, filled in from reference TRBV28 and TRBJ2-3, reads DVKVTQSSRYLVKRTGEKVFLECVQDMDHENMFWYRQDPGLGLRLIYFSYDVKMKEKGDIPEGYSVSREKKERFSLILESASTNQTSMYLCASSLRSGTDTQYFGPGTRLTVL.